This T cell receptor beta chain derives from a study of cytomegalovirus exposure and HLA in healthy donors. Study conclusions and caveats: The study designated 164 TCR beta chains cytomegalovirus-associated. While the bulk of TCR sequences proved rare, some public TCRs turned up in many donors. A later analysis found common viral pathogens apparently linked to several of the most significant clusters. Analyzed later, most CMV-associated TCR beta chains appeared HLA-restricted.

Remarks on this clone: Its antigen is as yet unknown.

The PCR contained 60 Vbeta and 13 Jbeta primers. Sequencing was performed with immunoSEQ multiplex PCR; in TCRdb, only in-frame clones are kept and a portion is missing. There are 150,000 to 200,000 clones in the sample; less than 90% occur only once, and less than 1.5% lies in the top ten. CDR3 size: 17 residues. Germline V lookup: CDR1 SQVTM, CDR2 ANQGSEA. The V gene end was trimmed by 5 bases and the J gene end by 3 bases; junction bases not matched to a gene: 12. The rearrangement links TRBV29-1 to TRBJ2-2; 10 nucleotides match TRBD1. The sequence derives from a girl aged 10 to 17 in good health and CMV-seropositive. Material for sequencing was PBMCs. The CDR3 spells CSVSGADRGRDTGELFF. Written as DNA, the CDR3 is TGCAGCGTTTCTGGCGCCGACAGGGGGCGCGACACCGGGGAGCTGTTTTTT.